A single sample is the source of the 7 T cell receptor beta chains below, sequenced in a study of blood T cell repertoires in COVID-19. This table comes from immunoSEQ multiplex PCR, and its TCRdb copy is limited to in-frame clones, with some not included. The data contain about 440,000 clones, 70% to 90% of them singletons. The sample taken for sequencing was PBMCs or T cells enriched from blood (not recorded which). The origin of the receptors is a woman younger than 30 with acute COVID-19.

The chain uses TRBV7-2 and TRBJ2-3, with D possibly being TRBD1 (6 bases). The CDR3 covers 16 residues. V was clipped by 2 bases and J by 2 bases, with 14 bases between them. The germline CDR1 and CDR2 sequences are SGHTA and FQGNSA. CDR3 sequence: CASSLSADSHTDTQYF. The DNA of the CDR3 is TGTGCCAGCAGCTTAAGCGCGGACAGTCACACAGATACGCAGTATTTT.

This chain connects TRBV6-6 to TRBJ2-7, with D possibly TRBD1 on 5 matching bases. The V gene's germline CDR1 is MNHNY and CDR2 SVGAGI (reference sequence). V was shortened by 6 bases and J by 1 base, with 10 bases between the two germline ends. The length of the CDR3 is 13 residues. CDR3 sequence reads: CASRTGQSYEQYF. The CDR3 DNA reads TGTGCCAGCAGAACAGGTCAATCCTACGAGCAGTACTTC.

The chain joins TRBV11-2 to TRBJ2-1; 8 bases line up with TRBD1. Germline loops: CDR1 SGHAT, CDR2 FQNNGV. There are 14 residues in the CDR3. V trimming: 5 bases; J trimming: 9 bases; junction bases outside the gene matches: 9. The CDR3: CASSPPGTGSEQFF. The CDR3 coding sequence is TGTGCCAGCAGCCCCCCCGGGACAGGTAGTGAGCAGTTCTTC.

This chain connects TRBV7-8 to TRBJ1-5, with 8 bases aligning to TRBD1. V lost 5 bases to trimming and J lost 3 bases; unmatched junction nucleotides: 6. The CDR3 runs to 15 residues. Germline CDR1 and CDR2: SGHVS and FQNEAQ. CDR3 nucleotide sequence: TGTGCCAGCAGCACCGGACAGGGCATCAATCAGCCCCAGCATTTT. This translates into CASSTGQGINQPQHF.

The rearrangement joins TRBV29-1 to TRBJ1-3; 7 nucleotides line up with TRBD1. Unmatched junction bases numbered 18, after V lost 3 bases and J lost 4 bases. This CDR3 has 18 residues. Germline V gives CDR1 SQVTM, CDR2 ANQGSEA. In nucleotides, the CDR3 is TGCAGCGTTGAGGGCCGGGACAGAACGGGAGCATCCGGAAACACCATATATTTT. The encoded protein is CSVEGRDRTGASGNTIYF.

This clone came up once. The chain is built from TRBV6-6 and TRBJ1-4; D is undetermined. Germline V gene sequence: CDR1 MNHNY, CDR2 SVGAGI (reference sequence). The CDR3 length is 15 residues. V lost 6 bases to trimming and J lost 4 bases, with 15 bases between them. CDR3 protein: CASRLHEYRNEKLFF. The DNA of the CDR3 is TGTGCCAGCAGACTCCACGAATATCGTAATGAAAAACTGTTTTTT.

The chain carries TRBV4-3 and TRBJ2-1, with 8 bases that match TRBD2. With 1 base clipped from V and 10 bases from J, the junction kept 6 bases outside the gene matches. The germline V gene encodes CDR1 LGHNA and CDR2 YSLEER. The CDR3 runs 14 residues. For the CDR3, the DNA is TGCGCCAGCAGCCAAGTGGTTAGCGGGAACGAGCAGTTCTTC. This translates into CASSQVVSGNEQFF.